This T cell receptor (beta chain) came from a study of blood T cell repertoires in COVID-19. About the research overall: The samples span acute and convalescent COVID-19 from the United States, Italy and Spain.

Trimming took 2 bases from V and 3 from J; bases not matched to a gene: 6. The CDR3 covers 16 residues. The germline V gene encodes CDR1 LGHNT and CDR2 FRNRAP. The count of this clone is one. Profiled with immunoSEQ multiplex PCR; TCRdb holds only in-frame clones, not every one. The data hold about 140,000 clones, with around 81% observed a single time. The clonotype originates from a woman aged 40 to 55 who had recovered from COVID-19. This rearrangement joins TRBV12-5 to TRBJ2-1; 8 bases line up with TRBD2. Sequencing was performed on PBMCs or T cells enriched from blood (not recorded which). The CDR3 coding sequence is TGTGCTAGTGGTTTGAGTCCAGCGGGAGTCTACAATGAGCAGTTCTTC. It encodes CASGLSPAGVYNEQFF.